What follows are 26 T cell receptor beta chains derived from one specimen sequenced in a study of molecular identifiers for immune sequencing clone quantification (dated by TCRdb to 2016 to 2019). Library creation used PCR. The data were produced on a NextSeq 500. The public reads were run again by TCRdb, first through fastp at Q25 and then through MiXCR, and only productive beta chains were kept. Identical CDR3 protein sequences are pooled into one entry, listed with their most common genes and DNA. The sample profile shows about 500,000 distinct CDR3 sequences; about 26% of them were found once. In total, the top ten clones hold around 0.8% of the sample. Sequenced: naive CD8+ T cells from blood, with Jurkat cell RNA spiked in. The sample's cell subset or site, from its label and the paper: FACS-sorted CD8+CD4-CCR7+CD45RA+ naive T cells. Receptor source: a human donor in good health. Some libraries in this study had Jurkat cell RNA spiked in.

Notes on this clonotype: An end of the junction does not agree with germline; a read error may underlie this. The chain employs TRBV10-3 and TRBJ2-5; 9 bases are shared with TRBD1. Germline lookup yields CDR1 ENHRY and CDR2 SYGVKD. CDR3 length: 14 amino acids. The CDR3 DNA reads TGTGTCATCAACCCGGGACAGGGACTAGAGACCCAGTACTTC. Its translation: CVINPGQGLETQYF.

V is TRBV28 and J is TRBJ2-7, with D uncertain. The V end was cut by 3 bases, the J end by 0 bases, with 9 bases between. The CDR3 length is 14 residues. Per the germline V gene, CDR1 is MDHEN and CDR2 is SYDVKM. CDR3 bases: TGTGCCAGCAGTTTGGGCAAAAGCTCCTACGAGCAGTACTTC. Protein sequence: CASSLGKSSYEQYF.

This clonotype occurred a few times. V is TRBV14 and J is TRBJ2-5, with 7 bases that match TRBD2. CDR3 length equals 15 residues. The V gene end was trimmed by 0 bases and the J gene end by 5 bases; junction bases not matched to a gene: 6. Per the germline V gene, CDR1 is SGHDN and CDR2 is FVKESK. The CDR3 DNA sequence: TGTGCCAGCAGCCAAGATCCACTAGCGTGGGAGACCCAGTACTTC. It is translated as CASSQDPLAWETQYF. Looking up the rest from reference TRBV14 and TRBJ2-5 gives the full variable domain: EAGVTQFPSHSVIEKGQTVTLRCDPISGHDNLYWYRRVMGKEIKFLLHFVKESKQDESGMPNNRFLAERTGGTYSTLKVQPAELEDSGVYFCASSQDPLAWETQYFGPGTRLLVL.

A few counts support this clonotype. The V and J genes are TRBV5-5 and TRBJ2-7; TRBD1 matches 10 bases. The CDR3 spans 15 residues. Germline V gene sequence: CDR1 SGHKS, CDR2 YYEKEE (reference sequence). V gave up 2 bases and J gave up 5 bases; unmatched junction bases: 7. DNA of the CDR3: TGTGCCAGCAGCTTATTGCGGACAGGGGGAGACGAGCAGTACTTC. Residues: CASSLLRTGGDEQYF.

This clonotype turned up a few times. This chain uses TRBV4-1 with TRBJ2-3; no clear D. The V end was cut by 1 base, the J end by 0 bases, with 14 bases between. Germline-derived CDR1 and CDR2 are MGHRA and YSYEKL. CDR3 length equals 17 residues. CDR3 residues: CASSQVLELSSTDTQYF. CDR3 nucleotide sequence: TGCGCCAGCAGCCAAGTGCTAGAACTCTCTAGCACAGATACGCAGTATTTT.

This clonotype was detected a few times. The rearrangement uses TRBV27 and TRBJ2-5; TRBD2 aligns across 7 bases. The CDR3 has 13 residues. The junction had 2 bases not matched to a gene; V was cut back by 3 bases and J by 4 bases. In germline, CDR1 is MNHEY, CDR2 SMNVEV (reference sequence). The CDR3 protein is CASSFGGVETQYF. In nucleotides, the CDR3 is TGTGCCAGCAGTTTTGGGGGGGTAGAGACCCAGTACTTC.

The sample holds many counts of this clonotype. The chain has TRBV5-4 and TRBJ2-5; 8 bases map to TRBD2. There are 14 residues in the CDR3. Germline trimming cut 5 bases from V and 1 base from J; bases unmatched to any gene: 4. Looked up from germline, CDR1 is SGHNT and CDR2 is YYREEE (reference sequence). CDR3 in DNA: TGTGCCAGCAGAATAAGCGGGAGCCAAGAGACCCAGTACTTC. Its translation is CASRISGSQETQYF.

The chain combines TRBV6-2 or TRBV6-3 with TRBJ2-1, with 8 bases that match TRBD1. Germline-derived CDR1 and CDR2 are MNHEY and SVGEGT. After removal of 0 bases from V and 5 bases from J, the junction contained 6 bases not matched to a gene. The CDR3 loop spans 16 amino acids. This CDR3 is CASSYSRGQDNNEQFF. CDR3 in DNA: TGTGCCAGCAGTTACTCGAGGGGACAGGACAACAATGAGCAGTTCTTC.

This CDR3 reads CASSLSSGQGSNQPQHF. For the CDR3, the DNA is TGTGCCAGCAGTTTATCAAGCGGACAGGGGAGCAATCAGCCCCAGCATTTT. The gene calls are TRBV28 and TRBJ1-5, with TRBD1 matching over 9 bases. The germline V gene has CDR1 MDHEN and CDR2 SYDVKM. This CDR3 region has 17 residues. Unmatched junction bases numbered 5, after V lost 1 base and J lost 1 base.

This clonotype showed up just a few times. The CDR3 is CASSPSLGLAITDTQYF. The CDR3 nucleotides are TGTGCCAGCAGTCCTAGTTTGGGACTAGCAATAACAGATACGCAGTATTTT. The chain recombines TRBV3-1 with TRBJ2-3; 9 bases fit TRBD2. The CDR3 length is 17 residues. J lost 3 bases, V lost 6 bases, and 13 bases had no gene match. Germline V CDR1 and CDR2: LGHDT, YNNKEL (reference sequence).

This rearrangement joins TRBV6-2 or TRBV6-3 to TRBJ1-1, with a possible D match to TRBD1 (5 bases). The CDR3 runs 13 residues. V lost 10 bases to trimming and J lost 0 bases, with 12 bases between them. Germline lookup yields CDR1 MNHEY and CDR2 SVGEGT. The CDR3 protein is CAISTAVNTEAFF. The CDR3 coding sequence is TGTGCCATTTCGACAGCAGTGAACACTGAAGCTTTCTTT.

Many counts were recorded for this clonotype. The gene calls are TRBV6-6 and TRBJ2-3; 10 nucleotides align to TRBD2. Germline V gene sequence: CDR1 MNHNY, CDR2 SVGAGI (reference sequence). The V gene end was trimmed by 5 bases and the J gene end by 3 bases; junction bases not matched to a gene: 5. CDR3 length equals 15 residues. In DNA form, the CDR3 reads TGTGCCAGCAGTACCGGACTAGCGGTTACAGATACGCAGTATTTT. As protein: CASSTGLAVTDTQYF.

This clonotype was found many times. This chain connects TRBV4-1 to TRBJ2-7; the D gene is possibly TRBD1 (6 bases). The ends were cut back, 3 bases at V and 0 bases at J, with 15 bases in the middle. CDR1 and CDR2 (germline): MGHRA, YSYEKL. The CDR3 consists of 16 residues. The CDR3 sequence is CASSQVTGTPSYEQYF. The CDR3 bases are TGCGCCAGCAGCCAGGTAACCGGGACACCCTCCTACGAGCAGTACTTC.

Concerning this clonotype itself: This clone may be a read error of a much larger clone one base away. The chain has TRBV6-6 and TRBJ2-3, with D unclear. Germline V gene lookup returns CDR1 MNHNY and CDR2 SVGAGI (reference sequence). The CDR3 covers 15 residues. CDR3 amino acids: CASNYSSASTDTQYF. The CDR3 DNA follows: TGTGCCAGCAATTACTCGAGTGCTAGCACAGATACGCAGTATTTT.

The gene calls are TRBV11-2 and TRBJ2-1; D not certain. The CDR3 is made up of 14 amino acids. The germline V gene encodes CDR1 SGHAT and CDR2 FQNNGV. V lost 1 base and J 2 bases, leaving 6 bases between the germline ends. CDR3 bases: TGTGCCAGCAGCTTAGGCCCCCCCTACAATGAGCAGTTCTTC. Residues: CASSLGPPYNEQFF.

This clonotype was observed many times. The gene calls are TRBV18 and TRBJ2-3; D remains unclear. Germline V CDR1 and CDR2: KGHSH, LQKENI. Trimming removed 0 bases at V and 10 bases at J, with 11 bases between. The length of the CDR3 is 13 residues. The CDR3: CASSPPVDEAQYF. CDR3 nucleotide sequence: TGTGCCAGCTCACCACCGGTGGACGAAGCGCAGTATTTT.

This clonotype was counted many times. CDR3 sequence: CSVDPQGASTDTQYF. Written as DNA, the CDR3 is TGCAGCGTTGATCCACAGGGGGCGAGCACAGATACGCAGTATTTT. This chain uses TRBV29-1 with TRBJ2-3, with TRBD1 identical over 9 bases. CDR1 SQVTM and CDR2 ANQGSEA come from the germline V gene. V shed 3 bases, J shed 0 bases, and the junction held 4 bases outside the gene matches. This CDR3 is built from 15 residues.

Concerning this clonotype itself: The conserved phenylalanine or tryptophan normally closing the CDR3 is absent here, so this likely arose from a read error. This chain links TRBV12-3 or TRBV12-4 with TRBJ2-1; 9 bases match TRBD2. The CDR3 covers 16 residues. J lost 6 bases, V lost 0 bases, and 6 bases had no gene match. The CDR3 bases are TGTGCCAGCAGTTTAGCTAGCGGGGGCGACCTCAATGAGCAGTTCTAC. Protein: CASSLASGGDLNEQFY.

The V gene is TRBV6-5, the J gene TRBJ2-7; 9 bases fit TRBD2. The CDR3 loop spans 14 amino acids. The germline V gene encodes CDR1 MNHEY and CDR2 SVGAGI. V lost 2 bases, J lost 5 bases, and 4 bases stayed unmatched. CDR3 in DNA: TGTGCCAGCAGTTACATAGCGGGGGAACACGAGCAGTACTTC. It translates to CASSYIAGEHEQYF.

The gene calls are TRBV12-3 or TRBV12-4 and TRBJ2-2; 9 bases align to TRBD2. CDR3 length: 16 residues. V shed 5 bases and J 4 bases; nucleotides not matched to a gene: 8. CDR3 in amino acids: CASSQFSGRFTGELFF. CDR3 in DNA: TGTGCCAGCAGTCAGTTTAGCGGGAGATTCACCGGGGAGCTGTTTTTT.

The chain recombines TRBV19 with TRBJ2-7; a possible D gene is TRBD1 (5 bases). V was clipped by 5 bases and J by 3 bases, with 14 bases between them. Germline-derived CDR1 and CDR2 are LNHDA and SQIVND (reference sequence). The CDR3 is 14 amino acids. The CDR3 DNA is TGTGCCAGTAGTCCGATGGACACAGGCTACGAGCAGTACTTC. This encodes CASSPMDTGYEQYF.

There are many counts of this clonotype. This chain links TRBV7-2 with TRBJ2-3; 12 nucleotides match TRBD2. The V and J ends lost 4 bases and 4 bases, in that order; junction bases with no gene match: 9. The CDR3 extends over 17 amino acids. Germline CDR1 reads SGHTA; CDR2 reads FQGNSA. The chain's CDR3 is CASSSQPLAGGSDTQYF. In DNA, the CDR3 is TGTGCCAGCAGCTCCCAACCACTAGCGGGGGGTTCAGATACGCAGTATTTT.

J is TRBJ2-7 and V is TRBV4-3; 7 bases agree with TRBD2. The CDR3 spans 16 residues. Germline V CDR1 and CDR2: LGHNA, YSLEER. Trimming took 1 base from V and 2 from J; bases not matched to a gene: 8. The CDR3 is CASSQGTLGGAYEQYF. The CDR3 nucleotides are TGCGCCAGCAGCCAAGGGACCCTGGGGGGGGCCTACGAGCAGTACTTC.

A remark on this clonotype: A clone one base away is much larger, so this may be a read error. This chain connects TRBV4-3 to TRBJ2-3, with D possibly matching TRBD2 (6 bases). The germline gives CDR1 LGHNA, CDR2 YSLEER. The CDR3 is 15 residues long. Written as DNA, the CDR3 is TGCGCCAACAGCCAAGCTGGCGGGGACACAGATACGCAGTATTTT. Residues: CANSQAGGDTDTQYF.

This clonotype appeared once. This rearrangement joins TRBV6-2 or TRBV6-3 to TRBJ2-7, with a weak D call TRBD2 (6 bases). Germline loops: CDR1 MNHEY, CDR2 SVGEGT. CDR3 size: 14 residues. Deletions cut 6 bases from V and 2 bases from J, with 14 bases between. CDR3: CASRGTYRAYEQYF. CDR3 DNA sequence: TGTGCCAGCAGGGGGACTTACCGCGCCTACGAGCAGTACTTC.

With respect to this clonotype: A single base separates this from a much larger clone, so it may be a read error. The CDR3 end shows no conserved phenylalanine or tryptophan, and so a read error is likely. The J gene is TRBJ2-3, the V gene TRBV12-3 or TRBV12-4; 10 nucleotides align to TRBD1. J lost 4 bases, V lost 5 bases, and 9 bases had no gene match. This CDR3 is built from 16 residues. The CDR3 reads CASSQRQGAEADTQYC. The CDR3 DNA is TGTGCCAGCAGTCAAAGACAGGGGGCGGAGGCAGATACGCAGTATTGT.